What follows are 20 T cell receptor beta chains derived from one specimen sequenced in a study of OX40 agonist ivuxolimab in advanced cancers. The table came from immunoSEQ multiplex PCR; TCRdb's copy has only in-frame clones and leaves some out. The table lists under 50,000 clones, approximately 79% of them singletons. The source material was CD4+ or CD8+ T cells sorted from blood, sampled in a trial of the OX40 agonist ivuxolimab. These receptors originate from an adult with an advanced solid tumor such as melanoma, head and neck, liver or kidney cancer.

V is TRBV19 and J is TRBJ1-3; D not certain. Per germline, CDR1 LNHDA and CDR2 SQIVND (reference sequence). The CDR3 contains 12 residues. Trimming removed 7 bases from V and 13 bases from J, with 17 bases in between. In DNA, the CDR3 is TGTGCCAGTACAACAACCGTCCGGGAAATATATTTT. The encoded protein is CASTTTVREIYF.

This clone was detected a few times. The rearrangement joins TRBV25-1 to TRBJ1-2; TRBD1 matches 7 bases. The CDR3 is 15 amino acids. Germline CDR1 is MGHDK and CDR2 is SYGVNS. The V and J ends lost 2 bases and 5 bases, in that order; junction bases with no gene match: 8. The CDR3 DNA sequence: TGTGCCAGCAGTGAAGGGAACAGGGGATCGTATGGCTACACCTTC. This translates into CASSEGNRGSYGYTF.

V is TRBV18 and J is TRBJ1-1, with TRBD1 as a possible D gene (5 bases). V was trimmed by 5 bases and J by 4 bases, leaving 17 bases between them. Germline CDR1 reads KGHSH; CDR2 reads LQKENI. This CDR3 has 15 amino acids. CDR3 in amino acids: CASSEQALGGTEAFF. The CDR3 DNA reads as TGTGCCAGCTCAGAGCAGGCCCTGGGGGGCACTGAAGCTTTCTTT.

The chain recombines TRBV5-4 with TRBJ1-4; tentative D call: TRBD1 (5 bases). Germline assignment: CDR1 SGHNT and CDR2 YYREEE (reference sequence). V lost 4 bases and J lost 0, with 10 bases in between. The length of the CDR3 is 15 residues. The CDR3 region is CASSPGTTTNEKLFF. The CDR3 DNA reads TGTGCCAGCAGCCCCGGGACCACAACTAATGAAAAACTGTTTTTT. Complete variable domain (other parts from reference TRBV5-4 and TRBJ1-4): ETGVTQSPTHLIKTRGQQVTLRCSSQSGHNTVSWYQQALGQGPQFIFQYYREEENGRGNFPPRFSGLQFPNYSSELNVNALELDDSALYLCASSPGTTTNEKLFFGSGTQLSVL.

The chain couples TRBV6-5 to TRBJ1-2; possibly TRBD1 for D (6 bases). V gave up 2 bases and J gave up 5 bases, with 15 bases separating them. Germline V gene data show CDR1 as MNHEY and CDR2 as SVGAGI. The CDR3 spans 15 residues. The CDR3 sequence: CASSYGGRAGYGYTF. The CDR3 region has the DNA TGTGCCAGCAGTTACGGGGGCAGGGCAGGGTATGGCTACACCTTC.

This CDR3 reads CASSVDLLASNEQFF. The CDR3 region has the DNA TGTGCCAGCAGCGTAGACTTACTAGCGAGCAATGAGCAGTTCTTC. The chain employs TRBV9 and TRBJ2-1; 7 nucleotides agree with TRBD2. Unmatched junction bases numbered 6, after V lost 0 bases and J lost 6 bases. The CDR3 runs to 15 residues. Germline lookup yields CDR1 SGDLS and CDR2 YYNGEE.

The V and J genes are TRBV2 and TRBJ1-5; 7 bases align to TRBD1. Trimming took 7 bases from V and 6 from J; bases not matched to a gene: 12. Germline CDR1 SNHLY, CDR2 FYNNEI. CDR3 length: 15 residues. The CDR3 spells CASNAKEGASQPQHF. In DNA form, the CDR3 reads TGTGCCAGCAATGCCAAGGAGGGGGCTAGTCAGCCCCAGCATTTT.

This chain connects TRBV5-1 to TRBJ1-3; perhaps TRBD1 as D (5 bases). Germline V lookup: CDR1 SGHRS, CDR2 YFSETQ. V was shortened by 1 base and J by 8 bases, with 10 bases between the two germline ends. The CDR3 loop spans 13 amino acids. CDR3 sequence: CASSLSRGDTIYF. The CDR3 coding sequence is TGCGCCAGCAGCTTGAGTCGGGGGGACACCATATATTTT.

CDR3 sequence: CASSHGQGAADTQYF. The CDR3 DNA reads as TGTGCCAGCTCACACGGACAGGGGGCAGCAGATACGCAGTATTTT. This chain joins TRBV18 and TRBJ2-3; 11 bases match TRBD1. Germline loops: CDR1 KGHSH, CDR2 LQKENI. This CDR3 has 15 amino acids. Trimming cost V 4 bases and J 4 bases; bases outside gene matches: 4.

This clone has a handful of counts. This chain links TRBV19 with TRBJ1-2, with D maybe TRBD1 (5 bases). Germline V gives CDR1 LNHDA, CDR2 SQIVND (reference sequence). V was pared by 5 bases and J by 14 bases, with 18 bases between. This CDR3 is built from 12 residues. The CDR3 spells CASSPGPIVETF. The DNA for the CDR3 is TGTGCCAGTAGTCCGGGACCGATCGTGGAGACCTTC. Variable domain in full (rest from reference TRBV19 and TRBJ1-2): DGGITQSPKYLFRKEGQNVTLSCEQNLNHDAMYWYRQDPGQGLRLIYYSQIVNDFQKGDIAEGYSVSREKKESFPLTVTSAQKNPTAFYLCASSPGPIVETFGSGTRLTVV.

The chain carries TRBV9 and TRBJ2-5; either TRBD1 or TRBD2 may fit D (5 bases each). Per the germline V gene, CDR1 is SGDLS and CDR2 is YYNGEE. This CDR3 is 15 amino acids long. V gave up 0 bases and J gave up 5 bases, with 14 bases separating them. CDR3 sequence reads: CASSVAVSWGETQYF. The CDR3 nucleotides are TGTGCCAGCAGCGTAGCGGTCTCCTGGGGGGAGACCCAGTACTTC.

This clone appeared a single time. The V call is TRBV27, the J call TRBJ2-7; possibly TRBD1 for D (6 bases). This CDR3 comprises 16 residues. V was cut by 5 bases and J by 0 bases, with 17 bases left in between. Germline V gives CDR1 MNHEY, CDR2 SMNVEV (reference sequence). The CDR3 loop reads CASSHSWGPISYEQYF. In nucleotides, the CDR3 is TGTGCCAGCAGTCACTCGTGGGGGCCGATCTCCTACGAGCAGTACTTC.

This clone ranks as medium-sized. The J gene is TRBJ1-1, the V gene TRBV2; D is unresolved. V lost 1 base, J lost 3 bases, and 9 bases lay in between. Germline V gene lookup returns CDR1 SNHLY and CDR2 FYNNEI. This CDR3 comprises 14 residues. CDR3: CASSEDPLDTEAFF. In nucleotides, the CDR3 is TGTGCCAGCAGTGAAGACCCACTTGACACTGAAGCTTTCTTT.

This sequence joins TRBV6-5 and TRBJ2-3; D is undetermined. The CDR3 covers 14 residues. CDR1 is MNHEY and CDR2 is SVGAGI in the germline V gene. V lost 0 bases to trimming and J lost 3 bases, with 7 bases between them. The CDR3 is CASSYSTVTDTQYF. CDR3 in DNA: TGTGCCAGCAGTTACTCGACGGTAACAGATACGCAGTATTTT.

The CDR3 nucleotides read TGTGCCAGCACCCTAGCGGGAGGGCCGCAGTACTTC. This translates into CASTLAGGPQYF. The chain combines TRBV2 with TRBJ2-7; 12 bases align to TRBD2. This CDR3 comprises 12 residues. Germline CDR1 SNHLY, CDR2 FYNNEI. V lost 7 bases to trimming and J lost 9 bases; unmatched junction nucleotides: 4.

The chain joins TRBV5-4 to TRBJ2-5; D unresolved. Trimming cost V 0 bases and J 2 bases, with 11 bases left between them. The CDR3 sequence is 15 residues long. The germline gives CDR1 SGHNT, CDR2 YYREEE (reference sequence). The CDR3 coding sequence is TGTGCCAGCAGCTTGGTTGGGGTCTCTCAAGAGACCCAGTACTTC. Translation: CASSLVGVSQETQYF. The full variable domain, with the rest looked up from reference TRBV5-4 and TRBJ2-5, is ETGVTQSPTHLIKTRGQQVTLRCSSQSGHNTVSWYQQALGQGPQFIFQYYREEENGRGNFPPRFSGLQFPNYSSELNVNALELDDSALYLCASSLVGVSQETQYFGPGTRLLVL.

This chain uses TRBV12-5 with TRBJ2-3, with TRBD2 matching 13 bases. There are 16 residues in the CDR3. Germline V gene sequence: CDR1 LGHNT, CDR2 FRNRAP. With V trimmed by 5 bases and J by 6 bases, 8 bases remained unmatched. The CDR3 nucleotides read TGTGCTAGTGGTACCGGACTAGCGGGAGTAAATGATACGCAGTATTTT. Encoded protein: CASGTGLAGVNDTQYF.

The chain is built from TRBV19 and TRBJ1-6; D gene ambiguous. CDR1 and CDR2 (germline): LNHDA, SQIVND (reference sequence). The CDR3 spans 13 residues. V lost 3 bases to trimming and J lost 8 bases, with 8 bases between them. As DNA, the CDR3 is TGTGCCAGTAGTATGAGGTCTGATTCACCCCTCCACTTT. This gives the protein CASSMRSDSPLHF.

CDR3 loop: CASSPVEGSTEAFF. The CDR3 DNA sequence: TGTGCCAGCAGCCCGGTAGAGGGGAGCACTGAAGCTTTCTTT. The chain has TRBV7-9 and TRBJ1-1; D is perhaps TRBD1 (5 bases). Trimming removed 5 bases from V and 4 bases from J, with 14 bases in between. The CDR3 runs to 14 residues. Germline values: CDR1 SEHNR, CDR2 FQNEAQ (reference sequence).

This clone was detected only once. The chain carries TRBV6-1 and TRBJ2-7; 8 positions match TRBD2. This CDR3 spans 15 amino acids. Germline V CDR1 and CDR2: MNHNS, SASEGT. V shed 5 bases, J shed 3 bases, and the junction held 9 bases outside the gene matches. The CDR3, as DNA: TGTGCCAGCAGTCCTCCCGGGAGGGGCGACTACGAGCAGTACTTC. Amino acid sequence: CASSPPGRGDYEQYF.